This TCR beta chain was retrieved from a study of blood T cell repertoires in COVID-19. Overall study: Some COVID-19 samples were acute and others convalescent; all came from the United States, Italy and Spain.

Clones were read by immunoSEQ multiplex PCR, and TCRdb kept only the in-frame ones, dropping some. The data contain nearly 45,000 clones, about 85% of them singletons. Between the trimmed V and J ends, which lost 4 bases and 2 bases, there was a span of 18 bases. This CDR3 region has 16 residues. Germline CDR1 reads MNHEY; CDR2 reads SMNVEV (reference sequence). The specimen sequenced was peripheral blood. The chain employs TRBV27 and TRBJ2-7; a weak D match, TRBD2 (7 bases). The origin of this receptor is a woman aged 80 or older with acute or convalescent COVID-19. The CDR3 sequence: CASSSGVRGPPYEQYF. CDR3 in DNA: TGTGCCAGCAGTTCCGGAGTGCGGGGGCCCCCCTACGAGCAGTACTTC.